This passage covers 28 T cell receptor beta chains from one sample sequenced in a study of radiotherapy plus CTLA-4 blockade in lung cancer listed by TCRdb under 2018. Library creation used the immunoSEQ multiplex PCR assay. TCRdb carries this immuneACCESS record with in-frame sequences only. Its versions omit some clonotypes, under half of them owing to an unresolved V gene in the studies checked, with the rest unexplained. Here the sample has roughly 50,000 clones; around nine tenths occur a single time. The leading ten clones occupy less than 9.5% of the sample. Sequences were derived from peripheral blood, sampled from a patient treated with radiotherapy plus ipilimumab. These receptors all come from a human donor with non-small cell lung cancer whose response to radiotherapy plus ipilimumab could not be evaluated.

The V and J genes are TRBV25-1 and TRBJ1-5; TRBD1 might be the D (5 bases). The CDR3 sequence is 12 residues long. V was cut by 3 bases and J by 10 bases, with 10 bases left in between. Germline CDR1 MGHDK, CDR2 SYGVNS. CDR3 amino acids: CASSDGGDPQHF. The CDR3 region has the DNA TGTGCCAGCAGTGACGGGGGGGATCCCCAGCATTTT.

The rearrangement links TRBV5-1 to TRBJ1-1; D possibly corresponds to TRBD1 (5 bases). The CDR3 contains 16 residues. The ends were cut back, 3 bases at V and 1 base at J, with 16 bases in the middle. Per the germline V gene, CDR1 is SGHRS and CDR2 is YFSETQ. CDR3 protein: CASSSRTDGGNTEAFF. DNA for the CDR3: TGCGCCAGCAGCTCAAGGACGGACGGGGGGAACACTGAAGCTTTCTTT.

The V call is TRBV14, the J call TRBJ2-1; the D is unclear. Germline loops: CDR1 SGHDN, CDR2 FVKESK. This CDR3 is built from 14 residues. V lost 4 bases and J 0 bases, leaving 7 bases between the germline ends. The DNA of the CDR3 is TGTGCCAGCAGCCCCCCCCGCTCCTACAATGAGCAGTTCTTC. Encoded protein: CASSPPRSYNEQFF.

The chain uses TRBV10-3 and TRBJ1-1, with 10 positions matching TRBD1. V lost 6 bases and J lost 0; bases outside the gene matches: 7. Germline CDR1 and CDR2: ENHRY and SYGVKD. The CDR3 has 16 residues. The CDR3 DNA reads TGTGCCATCAGATCCGGGACAGGGGTCATGAACACTGAAGCTTTCTTT. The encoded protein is CAIRSGTGVMNTEAFF.

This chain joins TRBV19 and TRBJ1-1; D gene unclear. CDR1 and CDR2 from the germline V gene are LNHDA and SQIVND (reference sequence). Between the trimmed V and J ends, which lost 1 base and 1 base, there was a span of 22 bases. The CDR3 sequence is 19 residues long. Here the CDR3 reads CASSIVPDLREASNTEAFF. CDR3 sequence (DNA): TGTGCCAGTAGTATAGTTCCGGACTTAAGAGAGGCATCGAACACTGAAGCTTTCTTT.

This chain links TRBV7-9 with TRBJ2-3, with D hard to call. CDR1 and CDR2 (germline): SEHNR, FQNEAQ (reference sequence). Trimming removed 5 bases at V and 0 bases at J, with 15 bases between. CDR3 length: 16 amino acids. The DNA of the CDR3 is TGTGCCAGCAGCGTCTGGCGAGCGCCTAGCACAGATACGCAGTATTTT. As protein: CASSVWRAPSTDTQYF.

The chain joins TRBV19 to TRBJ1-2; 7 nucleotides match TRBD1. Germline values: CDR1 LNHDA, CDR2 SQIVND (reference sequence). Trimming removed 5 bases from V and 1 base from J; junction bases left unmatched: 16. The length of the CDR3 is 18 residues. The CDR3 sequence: CASSPSIVGTAFNYGYTF. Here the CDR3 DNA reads TGTGCCAGTAGTCCCTCTATCGTCGGGACAGCTTTTAACTATGGCTACACCTTC.

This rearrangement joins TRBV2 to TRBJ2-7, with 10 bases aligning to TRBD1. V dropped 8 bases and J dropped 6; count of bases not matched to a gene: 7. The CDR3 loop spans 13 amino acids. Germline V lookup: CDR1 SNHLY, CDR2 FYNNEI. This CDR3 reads CASRDRGLSEQYF. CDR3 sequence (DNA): TGTGCCAGCCGGGACAGGGGACTAAGCGAGCAGTACTTC.

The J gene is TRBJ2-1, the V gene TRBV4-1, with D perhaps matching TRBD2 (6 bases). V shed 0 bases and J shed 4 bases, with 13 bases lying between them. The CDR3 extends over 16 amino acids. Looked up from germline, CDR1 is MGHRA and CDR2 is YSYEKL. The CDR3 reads CASSQEGRSGYNEQFF. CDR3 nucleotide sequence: TGCGCCAGCAGCCAAGAGGGGAGGTCTGGGTACAATGAGCAGTTCTTC.

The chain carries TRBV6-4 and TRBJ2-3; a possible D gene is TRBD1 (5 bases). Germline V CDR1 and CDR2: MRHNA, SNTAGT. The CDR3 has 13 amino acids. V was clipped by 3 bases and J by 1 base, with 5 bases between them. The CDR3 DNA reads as TGTGCCAGCAGTGAAGGGGGCACAGATACGCAGTATTTT. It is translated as CASSEGGTDTQYF.

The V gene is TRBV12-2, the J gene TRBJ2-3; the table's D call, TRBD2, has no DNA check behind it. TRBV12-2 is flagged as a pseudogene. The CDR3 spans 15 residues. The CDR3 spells CASRPLKEGPDTQYF. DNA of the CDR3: TGTGCAAGTCGCCCCCTTAAGGAGGGGCCAGATACGCAGTATTTT.

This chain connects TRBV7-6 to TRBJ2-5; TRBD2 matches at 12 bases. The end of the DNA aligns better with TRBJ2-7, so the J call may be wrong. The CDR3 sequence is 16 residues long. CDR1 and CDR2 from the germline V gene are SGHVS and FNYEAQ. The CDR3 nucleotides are TGTGCCAGCAGCTTAGTCCCCGGGACTAGCGGGTACGAGCAGTACTTC. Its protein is CASSLVPGTSGYEQYF.

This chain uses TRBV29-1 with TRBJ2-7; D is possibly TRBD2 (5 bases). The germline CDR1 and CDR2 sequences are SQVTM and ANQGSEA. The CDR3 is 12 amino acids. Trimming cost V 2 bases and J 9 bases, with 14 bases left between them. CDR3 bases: TGCAGCGTTGAAATACGGGGTGCAGGGCAGTACTTC. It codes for CSVEIRGAGQYF.

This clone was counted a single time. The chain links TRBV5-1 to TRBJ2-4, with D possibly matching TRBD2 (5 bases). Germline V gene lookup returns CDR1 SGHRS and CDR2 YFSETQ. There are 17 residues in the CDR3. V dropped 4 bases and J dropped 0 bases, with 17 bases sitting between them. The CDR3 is CASSLTTGFLAKNIQYF. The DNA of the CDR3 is TGCGCCAGCAGCCTGACTACGGGATTCCTAGCCAAAAACATTCAGTACTTC.

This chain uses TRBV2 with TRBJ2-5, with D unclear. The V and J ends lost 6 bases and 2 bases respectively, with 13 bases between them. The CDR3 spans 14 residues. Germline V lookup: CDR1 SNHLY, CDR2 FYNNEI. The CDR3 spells CASRNPSPQETQYF. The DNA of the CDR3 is TGTGCCAGCAGGAATCCTAGTCCACAAGAGACCCAGTACTTC.

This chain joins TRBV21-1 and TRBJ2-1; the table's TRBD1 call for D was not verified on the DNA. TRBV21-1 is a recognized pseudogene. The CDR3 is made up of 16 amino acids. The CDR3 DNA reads TGTGCCAGCAGCTATCCACGGGGACAGGATAACAATGAGCAGTTCTTC. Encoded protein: CASSYPRGQDNNEQFF.

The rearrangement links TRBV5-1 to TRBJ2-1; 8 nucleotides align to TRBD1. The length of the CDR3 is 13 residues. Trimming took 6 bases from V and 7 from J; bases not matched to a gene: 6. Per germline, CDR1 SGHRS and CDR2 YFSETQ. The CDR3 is CASTPGGGNEQFF. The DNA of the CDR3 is TGCGCCAGCACCCCAGGGGGCGGGAATGAGCAGTTCTTC. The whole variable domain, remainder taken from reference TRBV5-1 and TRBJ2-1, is KAGVTQTPRYLIKTRGQQVTLSCSPISGHRSVSWYQQTPGQGLQFLFEYFSETQRNKGNFPGRFSGRQFSNSRSEMNVSTLELGDSALYLCASTPGGGNEQFFGPGTRLTVL.

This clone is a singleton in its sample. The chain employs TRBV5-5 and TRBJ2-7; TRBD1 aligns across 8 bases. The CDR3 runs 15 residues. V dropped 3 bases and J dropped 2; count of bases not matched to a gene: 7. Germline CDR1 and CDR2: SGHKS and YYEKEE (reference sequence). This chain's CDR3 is CASSSAGGSAYEQYF. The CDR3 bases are TGTGCCAGCAGCTCAGCAGGGGGCTCGGCCTACGAGCAGTACTTC. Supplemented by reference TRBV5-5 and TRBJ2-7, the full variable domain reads DAGVTQSPTHLIKTRGQQVTLRCSPISGHKSVSWYQQVLGQGPQFIFQYYEKEERGRGNFPDRFSARQFPNYSSELNVNALLLGDSALYLCASSSAGGSAYEQYFGPGTRLTVT.

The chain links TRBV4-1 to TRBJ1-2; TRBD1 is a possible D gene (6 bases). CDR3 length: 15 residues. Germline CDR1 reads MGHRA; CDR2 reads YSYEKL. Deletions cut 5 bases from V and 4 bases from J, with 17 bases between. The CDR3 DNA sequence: TGCGCCAGCAGCACCAAGTACCCGGACAGCTATGGCTACACCTTC. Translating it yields CASSTKYPDSYGYTF.

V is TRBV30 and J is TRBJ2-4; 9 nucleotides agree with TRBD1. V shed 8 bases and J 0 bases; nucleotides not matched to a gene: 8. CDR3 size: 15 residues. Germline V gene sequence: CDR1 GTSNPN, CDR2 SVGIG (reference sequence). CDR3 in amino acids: CAGGDRGLAKNIQYF. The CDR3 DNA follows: TGTGCCGGGGGCGACAGGGGGTTAGCCAAAAACATTCAGTACTTC. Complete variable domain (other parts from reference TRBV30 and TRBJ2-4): SQTIHQWPATLVQPVGSPLSLECTVEGTSNPNLYWYRQAAGRGLQLLFYSVGIGQISSEVPQNLSASRPQDRQFILSSKKLLLSDSGFYLCAGGDRGLAKNIQYFGAGTRLSVL.

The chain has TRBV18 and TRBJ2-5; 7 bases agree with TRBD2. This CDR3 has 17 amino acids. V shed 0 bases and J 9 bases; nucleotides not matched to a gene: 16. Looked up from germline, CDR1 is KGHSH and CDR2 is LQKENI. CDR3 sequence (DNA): TGTGCCAGCTCACCACCCCGGGACGGCAGATTCCGGGGGGCCCAGTACTTC. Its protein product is CASSPPRDGRFRGAQYF. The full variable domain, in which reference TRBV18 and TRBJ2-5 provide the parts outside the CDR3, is NAGVMQNPRHLVRRRGQEARLRCSPMKGHSHVYWYRQLPEEGLKFMVYLQKENIIDESGMPKERFSAEFPKEGPSILRIQQVVRGDSAAYFCASSPPRDGRFRGAQYFGPGTRLLVL.

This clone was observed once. CDR3 in DNA: TGCGCCAGCAGCCCCGGCGGGCCTAATGGCTACACCTTC. Its translation is CASSPGGPNGYTF. V and J are TRBV5-1 and TRBJ1-2; D gene uncertain. CDR3 length: 13 amino acids. Trimming pared 4 bases from V and 6 bases from J, leaving 13 bases between. CDR1 and CDR2 from the germline V gene are SGHRS and YFSETQ.

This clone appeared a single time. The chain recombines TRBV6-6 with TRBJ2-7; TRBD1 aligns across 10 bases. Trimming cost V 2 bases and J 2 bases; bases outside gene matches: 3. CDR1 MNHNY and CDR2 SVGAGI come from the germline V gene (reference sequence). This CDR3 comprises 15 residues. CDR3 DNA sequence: TGTGCCAGCAGTTACAACGGACAGGGGGCCTACGAGCAGTACTTC. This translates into CASSYNGQGAYEQYF.

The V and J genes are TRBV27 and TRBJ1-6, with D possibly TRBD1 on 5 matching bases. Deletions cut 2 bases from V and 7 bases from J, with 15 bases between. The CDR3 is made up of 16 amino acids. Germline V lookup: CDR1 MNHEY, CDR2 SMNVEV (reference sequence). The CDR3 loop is CASSLTGQSPNSPLHF. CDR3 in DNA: TGTGCCAGCAGTTTAACAGGCCAATCCCCCAATTCACCCCTCCACTTT.

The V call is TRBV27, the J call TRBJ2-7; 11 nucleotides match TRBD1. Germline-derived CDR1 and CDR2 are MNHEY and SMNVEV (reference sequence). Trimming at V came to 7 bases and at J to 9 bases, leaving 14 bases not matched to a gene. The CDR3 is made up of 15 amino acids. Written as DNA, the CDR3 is TGTGCCAGCATTCATCACGGGACAGGGGGAGTATCGCAGTACTTC. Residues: CASIHHGTGGVSQYF.

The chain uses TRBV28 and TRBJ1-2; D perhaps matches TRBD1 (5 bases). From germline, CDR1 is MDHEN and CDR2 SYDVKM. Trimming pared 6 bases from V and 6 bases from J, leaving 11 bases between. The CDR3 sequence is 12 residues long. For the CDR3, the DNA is TGTGCCAGCAGAGTCCAGGGTGATGGCTACACCTTC. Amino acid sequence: CASRVQGDGYTF.

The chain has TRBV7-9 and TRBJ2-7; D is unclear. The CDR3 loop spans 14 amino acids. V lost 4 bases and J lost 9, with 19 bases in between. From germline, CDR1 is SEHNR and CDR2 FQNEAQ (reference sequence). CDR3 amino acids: CASSSPTAPHGQYF. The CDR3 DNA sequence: TGTGCCAGCAGCTCCCCAACCGCGCCCCACGGGCAGTACTTC.

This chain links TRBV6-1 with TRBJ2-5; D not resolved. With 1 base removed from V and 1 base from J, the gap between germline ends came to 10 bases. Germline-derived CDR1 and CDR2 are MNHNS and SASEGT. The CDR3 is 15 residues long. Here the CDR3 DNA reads TGTGCCAGCAGTGAAGGCCCAGGTGTCCAAGAGACCCAGTACTTC. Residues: CASSEGPGVQETQYF.